One sample yielded the 27 T cell receptor beta chains listed below, sequenced in a study of CD8 T cells in Susac syndrome (dated by TCRdb to 2018 to 2020). Library prep was done by the immunoSEQ multiplex PCR assay. RNA was extracted using the RNeasy kit, and about 0.5 to 1 ug of the RNA was reverse transcribed with random hexamers. The public reads were reanalyzed by TCRdb: fastp trimming at Q25, MiXCR alignment, in-frame beta chains only. Under each unique CDR3 protein, matching rows form one entry showing the most common genes and DNA. The sample table records a few hundred thousand distinct CDR3 sequences; 85% of these occur just once. Clones ranked in the top ten supply about 0.12% of the sample. Sequenced material: CD8+ T cells from PBMCs. These TCRs come from a human donor with multiple sclerosis.

The chain is built from TRBV6-5 and TRBJ2-5, with unresolved D. The CDR3 length is 12 residues. V was clipped by 2 bases and J by 3 bases, with 4 bases between them. The germline V gene encodes CDR1 MNHEY and CDR2 SVGAGI. In nucleotides, the CDR3 is TGTGCCAGCAGTTACAGGGAAGAGACCCAGTACTTC. This translates into CASSYREETQYF.

The CDR3 DNA sequence: TGCAGCGTTGAAGTGGACGGACCCCCGGCCTACGAGCAGTACTTC. It specifies CSVEVDGPPAYEQYF. The V call is TRBV29-1, the J call TRBJ2-7; D uncertain. Germline V gene sequence: CDR1 SQVTM, CDR2 ANQGSEA. The CDR3 spans 15 residues. V lost 1 base to trimming and J lost 2 bases, with 15 bases between them.

The V gene is TRBV2, the J gene TRBJ1-5; D not certain. CDR3 length equals 15 residues. Germline values: CDR1 SNHLY, CDR2 FYNNEI. V dropped 4 bases and J dropped 1 base, with 11 bases sitting between them. CDR3 sequence: CASSVTQESNQPQHF. As DNA, the CDR3 is TGTGCCAGCAGTGTCACGCAGGAAAGCAATCAGCCCCAGCATTTT.

The V and J genes are TRBV15 and TRBJ2-7; the D gene is possibly TRBD2 (5 bases). This CDR3 comprises 13 residues. The V and J ends lost 1 base and 6 bases respectively, with 10 bases between them. The germline V gene has CDR1 LNHNV and CDR2 YYDKDF (reference sequence). CDR3 sequence: CATSRVGLPEQYF. CDR3 DNA: TGTGCCACCAGCAGAGTAGGACTTCCCGAGCAGTACTTC.

The rearrangement uses TRBV4-1 and TRBJ2-7; no reliable D call. Germline CDR1 reads MGHRA; CDR2 reads YSYEKL. Trimming cost V 3 bases and J 5 bases, with 17 bases left between them. The CDR3 is made up of 15 amino acids. This chain's CDR3 is CASSHVLGFRNEQYF. The DNA of the CDR3 is TGCGCCAGCAGCCACGTACTCGGATTTCGGAACGAGCAGTACTTC.

The chain combines TRBV19 with TRBJ2-1, with 7 bases matching TRBD1. CDR3 length equals 18 residues. CDR1 is LNHDA and CDR2 is SQIVND in the germline V gene (reference sequence). The V segment lost 4 bases and the J segment 10 bases; nucleotides outside the gene matches: 22. CDR3 coding DNA: TGTGCCAGTAGTACGACAGGGCCTCGAATGTCCAAGCATTGGGAGCAGTTCTTC. This codes for CASSTTGPRMSKHWEQFF.

The chain links TRBV10-3 to TRBJ2-1; TRBD2 aligns across 10 bases. Germline V gene lookup returns CDR1 ENHRY and CDR2 SYGVKD. This CDR3 is 15 amino acids long. The V segment lost 5 bases and the J segment 4 bases; nucleotides outside the gene matches: 5. The CDR3 nucleotides are TGTGCCATCAGTCATAGCGGGGGGCCATACAATGAGCAGTTCTTC. It specifies CAISHSGGPYNEQFF.

This rearrangement joins TRBV5-4 to TRBJ2-3; 8 bases map to TRBD2. V lost 0 bases, J lost 2 bases, and 5 bases stayed unmatched. This CDR3 is 16 amino acids long. CDR1 is SGHNT and CDR2 is YYREEE in the germline V gene (reference sequence). This CDR3 reads CASSLVSGMPTDTQYF. The CDR3 DNA follows: TGTGCCAGCAGCTTGGTTAGCGGGATGCCCACAGATACGCAGTATTTT. The whole variable domain, filled in from reference TRBV5-4 and TRBJ2-3, reads ETGVTQSPTHLIKTRGQQVTLRCSSQSGHNTVSWYQQALGQGPQFIFQYYREEENGRGNFPPRFSGLQFPNYSSELNVNALELDDSALYLCASSLVSGMPTDTQYFGPGTRLTVL.

The rearrangement links TRBV6-5 to TRBJ2-5; 15 nucleotides match TRBD2. CDR1 and CDR2 (germline): MNHEY, SVGAGI. This CDR3 has 19 amino acids. V dropped 1 base and J dropped 2; count of bases not matched to a gene: 8. CDR3 region: CASSYFLGTSGGKQETQYF. Written as DNA, the CDR3 is TGTGCCAGCAGTTACTTTTTGGGGACTAGCGGGGGGAAACAAGAGACCCAGTACTTC.

The rearrangement joins TRBV27 to TRBJ2-7; TRBD1 aligns across 7 bases. Per germline, CDR1 MNHEY and CDR2 SMNVEV (reference sequence). The CDR3 contains 16 residues. V was pared by 0 bases and J by 3 bases, with 8 bases of the junction left unmatched. CDR3 amino acids: CASSLSGQKRGYEQYF. CDR3 in DNA: TGTGCCAGCAGTTTATCGGGACAGAAAAGGGGCTACGAGCAGTACTTC.

V usage is TRBV19 and J usage is TRBJ1-5, with a tentative D call TRBD1 (5 bases). The V end was cut by 2 bases, the J end by 5 bases, with 22 bases between. The CDR3 loop spans 18 amino acids. Looked up from germline, CDR1 is LNHDA and CDR2 is SQIVND (reference sequence). CDR3 residues: CASSIWGEDTGTYQPQHF. CDR3 DNA sequence: TGTGCCAGTAGTATATGGGGAGAGGACACCGGGACTTATCAGCCCCAGCATTTT.

J is TRBJ2-5 and V is TRBV4-2, with 8 bases lining up with TRBD1. CDR1 LGHNA and CDR2 YNFKEQ come from the germline V gene. V lost 4 bases to trimming and J lost 3 bases; unmatched junction nucleotides: 7. This CDR3 spans 15 amino acids. CDR3 sequence reads: CASSRGTGPEETQYF. Written as DNA, the CDR3 is TGTGCCAGCAGCCGAGGGACAGGCCCGGAAGAGACCCAGTACTTC.

The rearrangement uses TRBV7-2 and TRBJ2-3, with D perhaps TRBD1 (5 bases). Germline CDR1 and CDR2: SGHTA and FQGNSA. Trimming took 4 bases from V and 2 from J, leaving 19 bases between them. The CDR3 is 17 amino acids. CDR3 coding DNA: TGTGCCAGCAGCTCCGAAGGCCCTGGACATCCCACAGATACGCAGTATTTT. Translating gives CASSSEGPGHPTDTQYF.

This clonotype was observed a single time. This sequence joins TRBV4-1 and TRBJ2-1; a weak D match, TRBD2 (7 bases). V was shortened by 2 bases and J by 9 bases, with 14 bases between the two germline ends. The CDR3 runs to 14 residues. Germline V gives CDR1 MGHRA, CDR2 YSYEKL. This CDR3 reads CASSQLGGPGEQFF. The CDR3 coding sequence is TGCGCCAGCAGCCAACTCGGGGGGCCGGGTGAGCAGTTCTTC.

The chain joins TRBV23-1 to TRBJ2-7, with a tentative D call TRBD1 (6 bases). TRBV23-1 is sorted into the ORF group, with uncertain function. V dropped 6 bases and J dropped 0 bases, with 15 bases sitting between them. The CDR3 runs to 15 residues. Here the CDR3 DNA reads TGCGCCAGCAGGACAACGGGACAAATCTCCTACGAGCAGTACTTC. As protein: CASRTTGQISYEQYF.

The rearrangement joins TRBV27 to TRBJ2-2; D remains unclear. In germline, CDR1 is MNHEY, CDR2 SMNVEV (reference sequence). The CDR3 has 12 amino acids. V was shortened by 2 bases and J by 7 bases, with 5 bases between the two germline ends. The CDR3 DNA follows: TGTGCCAGCAGTTTAAGTAACGGGGAGCTGTTTTTT. It specifies CASSLSNGELFF.

The chain recombines TRBV29-1 with TRBJ2-7; 8 bases align to TRBD1. From germline, CDR1 is SQVTM and CDR2 ANQGSEA. Losses at the gene ends were 5 bases for V and 2 bases for J; bases not matched to a gene: 2. This CDR3 region has 12 residues. CDR3 nucleotides: TGCAGCGTTTTGGACAGGGCCTACGAGCAGTACTTC. Translation gives CSVLDRAYEQYF.

This chain links TRBV28 with TRBJ2-7, with D possibly TRBD1 on 6 matching bases. With 2 bases removed from V and 3 bases from J, the gap between germline ends came to 14 bases. The germline V gene has CDR1 MDHEN and CDR2 SYDVKM. The CDR3 contains 15 residues. The CDR3: CASSLLGGSFYEQYF. The CDR3 DNA sequence: TGTGCCAGCAGTTTACTAGGGGGAAGTTTCTACGAGCAGTACTTC.

The V call is TRBV6-5, the J call TRBJ2-7; D possibly corresponds to TRBD2 (6 bases). There are 12 residues in the CDR3. Germline assignment: CDR1 MNHEY and CDR2 SVGAGI. V shed 5 bases and J shed 6 bases, with 11 bases lying between them. The CDR3, as DNA: TGTGCCAGCAGTGGGCACGGGGGCGAGCAGTACTTC. This encodes CASSGHGGEQYF.

V usage is TRBV5-6 and J usage is TRBJ1-2; possibly TRBD1 for D (6 bases). The V gene lost 3 bases and the J gene lost 4 bases, with 16 bases spanning the gap. CDR1 and CDR2 (germline): SGHDT, YYEEEE. CDR3 size: 15 residues. CDR3 bases: TGTGCCAGCAGCTCCACCGGACAGACCTCCTATGGCTACACCTTC. Its protein is CASSSTGQTSYGYTF. Supplemented by reference TRBV5-6 and TRBJ1-2, the full variable domain reads DAGVTQSPTHLIKTRGQQVTLRCSPKSGHDTVSWYQQALGQGPQFIFQYYEEEERQRGNFPDRFSGHQFPNYSSELNVNALLLGDSALYLCASSSTGQTSYGYTFGSGTRLTVV.

The CDR3 sequence: CASSSGQSGSDEQFF. CDR3 in DNA: TGCGCCAGCAGCTCCGGACAGTCGGGGTCGGATGAGCAGTTCTTC. The chain uses TRBV5-1 and TRBJ2-1; maybe TRBD1 (6 bases). This CDR3 contains 15 residues. V was trimmed by 3 bases and J by 8 bases, leaving 18 bases between them. Per the germline V gene, CDR1 is SGHRS and CDR2 is YFSETQ.

The chain recombines TRBV10-3 with TRBJ1-1, with TRBD1 as a possible D gene (5 bases). Germline V CDR1 and CDR2: ENHRY, SYGVKD. The ends were cut back, 6 bases at V and 4 bases at J, with 15 bases in the middle. This CDR3 is 14 amino acids long. For the CDR3, the DNA is TGTGCCATCAGCGGAGGGGCGGTGAGCACTGAAGCTTTCTTT. The encoded protein is CAISGGAVSTEAFF.

The V gene is TRBV27, the J gene TRBJ1-2; D is uncertain. V lost 0 bases to trimming and J lost 5 bases, with 16 bases between them. The germline V gene has CDR1 MNHEY and CDR2 SMNVEV (reference sequence). The CDR3 has 16 residues. The CDR3 region has the DNA TGTGCCAGCAGTTTATCGGTGCAGAACCACCTTTATGGCTACACCTTC. Translation gives CASSLSVQNHLYGYTF.

This chain joins TRBV5-5 and TRBJ2-1, with TRBD2 identical over 11 bases. The germline gives CDR1 SGHKS, CDR2 YYEKEE (reference sequence). This CDR3 is built from 14 residues. V was pared by 4 bases and J by 7 bases, with 4 bases of the junction left unmatched. CDR3 DNA: TGTGCCAGCAGCCCTCTAGCGGGGGGAAATGAGCAGTTCTTC. Amino acids: CASSPLAGGNEQFF. Supplemented by reference TRBV5-5 and TRBJ2-1, the full variable domain reads DAGVTQSPTHLIKTRGQQVTLRCSPISGHKSVSWYQQVLGQGPQFIFQYYEKEERGRGNFPDRFSARQFPNYSSELNVNALLLGDSALYLCASSPLAGGNEQFFGPGTRLTVL.

V is TRBV7-9 and J is TRBJ2-1; the D gene could be TRBD1 or TRBD2 (5 bases each). The CDR3 sequence is 15 residues long. The germline V gene encodes CDR1 SEHNR and CDR2 FQNEAQ (reference sequence). V gave up 8 bases and J gave up 2 bases, with 16 bases separating them. The CDR3 bases are TGTGCCAGCGGAGCAGAGGGGAGACCCTACAATGAGCAGTTCTTC. Its translation: CASGAEGRPYNEQFF.

The chain uses TRBV27 and TRBJ2-7; D gene ambiguous. The CDR3 is 13 amino acids. Trimming shortened V by 6 bases and J by 4 bases, and 13 bases separated the two germline ends. The germline gives CDR1 MNHEY, CDR2 SMNVEV (reference sequence). CDR3 region: CASSPVPPYEQYF. The CDR3, as DNA: TGTGCCAGCAGCCCGGTTCCCCCATACGAGCAGTACTTC.

The chain links TRBV19 to TRBJ2-7; D remains unclear. The ends were cut back, 1 base at V and 3 bases at J, with 10 bases in the middle. This CDR3 spans 14 amino acids. Germline CDR1 is LNHDA and CDR2 is SQIVND (reference sequence). The CDR3, as DNA: TGTGCCAGTAGTATAGCTCAGGATAGCTACGAGCAGTACTTC. The encoded protein is CASSIAQDSYEQYF.